The 23 T cell receptor beta chains reported below all come from one sample, sequenced in a study of T cell responses to AZD1222 COVID-19 vaccine. TCRdb's copy holds only in-frame clones and misses some; the assay was immunoSEQ multiplex PCR. This table holds about 47,000 clones, around 85% found once. The input for sequencing was peripheral blood, taken on day 0 of MenACWY control vaccination. The receptors come from an adult in good health.

V is TRBV4-2 and J is TRBJ2-2, with D perhaps matching TRBD2 (6 bases). V was cut by 1 base and J by 3 bases, with 6 bases left in between. Germline CDR1 LGHNA, CDR2 YNFKEQ. This CDR3 comprises 14 residues. CDR3 coding DNA: TGTGCCAGCAGCCAAGGACTAGACACCGGGGAGCTGTTTTTT. Protein sequence: CASSQGLDTGELFF.

The chain recombines TRBV3-1 (or the pseudogene TRBV3-2) with TRBJ2-1, with TRBD2 matching over 9 bases. CDR1 is LGHDT and CDR2 is YNNKEL in the germline V gene (reference sequence). CDR3 length equals 15 residues. V was clipped by 1 base and J by 9 bases; unmatched bases: 7. Here the CDR3 DNA reads TGTGCCAGCAGCCAAGGAGCCCTAGCGGGGAGTGAGCAGTTCTTC. Its translation: CASSQGALAGSEQFF.

The chain couples TRBV5-1 to TRBJ1-3, with a weak D call TRBD1 (6 bases). The CDR3 sequence is 14 residues long. Trimming removed 5 bases at V and 0 bases at J, with 9 bases between. Germline V lookup: CDR1 SGHRS, CDR2 YFSETQ. This CDR3 is CASRSDSSGNTIYF. The DNA of the CDR3 is TGCGCCAGCAGGTCGGACAGCTCTGGAAACACCATATATTTT.

This rearrangement joins TRBV12-3 or TRBV12-4 to TRBJ1-2; TRBD1 might be the D (5 bases). The V end lost 6 bases, the J end lost 5 bases, and 13 bases lay between the germline ends. This CDR3 spans 13 amino acids. The CDR3 sequence: CASSTSTAYGYTF. The CDR3 DNA reads TGTGCCAGCAGCACCTCGACAGCTTATGGCTACACCTTC.

The chain joins TRBV27 to TRBJ1-5; D gene unclear. The V end was cut by 0 bases, the J end by 6 bases, with 12 bases between. This CDR3 has 15 residues. Looked up from germline, CDR1 is MNHEY and CDR2 is SMNVEV (reference sequence). Here the CDR3 reads CASSLSRKGSQPQHF. The CDR3 DNA reads TGTGCCAGCAGTTTATCGCGTAAAGGGAGTCAGCCCCAGCATTTT.

The chain couples TRBV9 to TRBJ2-7; 8 bases align to TRBD2. Per the germline V gene, CDR1 is SGDLS and CDR2 is YYNGEE. The J segment lost 7 bases and the V segment lost 4 bases, leaving 10 bases of the junction unmatched. This CDR3 contains 14 residues. CDR3 nucleotide sequence: TGTGCCAGCAGCCCTAGCGGGTCTCAGGAAGAGCAGTACTTC. Translating it yields CASSPSGSQEEQYF.

This chain uses TRBV16 with TRBJ1-1, with unresolved D. Germline values: CDR1 KGHSY, CDR2 FQNENV. The CDR3 consists of 11 residues. Trimming removed 6 bases at V and 8 bases at J, with 10 bases between. CDR3 amino acids: CASRGYAEAFF. In DNA, the CDR3 is TGTGCCAGCAGGGGGTATGCCGAAGCTTTCTTT.

In the case of this clone: The sample carries other DNA sequences with the same CDR3. The chain recombines TRBV2 with TRBJ1-1, with 10 bases identical to TRBD1. CDR1 is SNHLY and CDR2 is FYNNEI in the germline V gene. This CDR3 is 16 amino acids long. Trimming at V came to 0 bases and at J to 5 bases, leaving 6 bases not matched to a gene. CDR3: CASSEAGTGVGTEAFF. CDR3 DNA sequence: TGTGCCAGCAGTGAAGCGGGGACAGGGGTGGGGACTGAAGCTTTCTTT. The full variable domain, completed using reference TRBV2 and TRBJ1-1, is EPEVTQTPSHQVTQMGQEVILRCVPISNHLYFYWYRQILGQKVEFLVSFYNNEISEKSEIFDDQFSVERPDGSNFTLKIRSTKLEDSAMYFCASSEAGTGVGTEAFFGQGTRLTVV.

V and J are TRBV3-1 (or the pseudogene TRBV3-2) and TRBJ1-1; D unresolved. Trimming stripped 0 bases from V and 4 bases from J, with 12 bases between. Looked up from germline, CDR1 is LGHDT and CDR2 is YNNKEL (reference sequence). CDR3 length equals 15 residues. CDR3 nucleotides: TGTGCCAGCAGCCAAGATCCCGGGGTAGGCACTGAAGCTTTCTTT. Translation: CASSQDPGVGTEAFF.

The V gene is TRBV27, the J gene TRBJ2-1, with D perhaps TRBD2 (7 bases). V lost 6 bases and J lost 9, with 21 bases in between. Per germline, CDR1 MNHEY and CDR2 SMNVEV (reference sequence). The CDR3 extends over 15 amino acids. The chain's CDR3 is CASRLGQTGGVEQFF. In nucleotides, the CDR3 is TGTGCCAGCAGGCTAGGACAGACGGGGGGAGTTGAGCAGTTCTTC.

This clone was seen just once. The V and J genes are TRBV1 and TRBJ2-7; the DNA was not compared with TRBD1, the D call given in the table. TRBV1 is assigned pseudogene status. The CDR3 totals 15 residues. This chain's CDR3 is CTSSRGQGNPTSKYV. CDR3 in DNA: TGCACCAGCAGCCGAGGACAGGGTAATCCTACGAGTAAGTACGTC.

This clone was seen a handful of times. The chain combines TRBV5-6 with TRBJ2-1; D may be TRBD2 (6 bases). The V gene lost 2 bases and the J gene lost 4 bases, with 25 bases spanning the gap. Per the germline V gene, CDR1 is SGHDT and CDR2 is YYEEEE. This CDR3 comprises 19 residues. CDR3: CASSLKPGTYPWGYNEQFF. The CDR3 nucleotides are TGTGCCAGCAGCTTAAAACCCGGGACTTATCCTTGGGGTTACAATGAGCAGTTCTTC.

The chain joins TRBV4-1 to TRBJ1-5; 7 nucleotides line up with TRBD1. Germline V gene sequence: CDR1 MGHRA, CDR2 YSYEKL. Unmatched junction bases numbered 17, after V lost 4 bases and J lost 5 bases. The CDR3 has 18 residues. CDR3 DNA sequence: TGCGCCAGCAGCCTAAGGGTGACCGGGACAGAAGGTTATCAGCCCCAGCATTTT. This translates into CASSLRVTGTEGYQPQHF.

The rearrangement joins TRBV10-1 to TRBJ1-1, with D unclear. The germline gives CDR1 WNHNN, CDR2 SYGVQD (reference sequence). Deletions cut 2 bases from V and 10 bases from J, with 8 bases between. CDR3 length: 11 residues. For the CDR3, the DNA is TGCGCCAGCAGTGAGCTCGGAAGAGCTTTCTTT. Translation gives CASSELGRAFF.

The V gene is TRBV11-2, the J gene TRBJ2-5; D is uncertain. Germline-derived CDR1 and CDR2 are SGHAT and FQNNGV. The length of the CDR3 is 11 residues. The CDR3 region is CVTTDGETQYF. In nucleotides, the CDR3 is TGTGTCACTACGGATGGAGAGACCCAGTACTTC.

J is TRBJ1-2 and V is TRBV30, with TRBD1 as a possible D gene (6 bases). The germline V gene encodes CDR1 GTSNPN and CDR2 SVGIG (reference sequence). This CDR3 is 11 amino acids long. V shed 8 bases and J shed 7 bases, with 14 bases lying between them. CDR3 DNA: TGTGCCCAGGGGAGGGGTGTTGGCTACACCTTC. Residues: CAQGRGVGYTF.

The genes are TRBV9 and TRBJ1-1; TRBD1 matches 7 bases. The CDR3 is 13 residues long. Trimming at V came to 4 bases and at J to 7 bases, leaving 7 bases not matched to a gene. CDR1 SGDLS and CDR2 YYNGEE come from the germline V gene. The CDR3 DNA reads TGTGCCAGCAGCCCGACTTGGACAGGTGAAGCTTTCTTT. The encoded protein is CASSPTWTGEAFF.

This sequence joins TRBV19 and TRBJ1-4; TRBD1 matches at 9 bases. Germline V gene sequence: CDR1 LNHDA, CDR2 SQIVND (reference sequence). The trim removed 4 bases at V and 0 bases at J, leaving 6 bases unmatched. The CDR3 length is 17 residues. Written as DNA, the CDR3 is TGTGCCAGTAGTACTCGGGACAGGGCCGCAACTAATGAAAAACTGTTTTTT. Its translation is CASSTRDRAATNEKLFF.

This chain links TRBV19 with TRBJ1-1; D uncertain. The ends were cut back, 3 bases at V and 11 bases at J, with 10 bases in the middle. The germline V gene has CDR1 LNHDA and CDR2 SQIVND (reference sequence). This CDR3 contains 11 residues. The CDR3 loop reads CASSMSSVAFF. DNA for the CDR3: TGTGCCAGTAGTATGAGTTCAGTCGCTTTCTTT.

The chain combines TRBV2 with TRBJ2-7; D call uncertain. The CDR3 totals 15 residues. The V gene's germline CDR1 is SNHLY and CDR2 FYNNEI. Trimming pared 5 bases from V and 6 bases from J, leaving 20 bases between. Here the CDR3 reads CASSFLGSGIGEQYV. CDR3 DNA: TGTGCCAGCAGTTTCCTCGGATCAGGAATTGGCGAGCAGTACGTC.

The gene calls are TRBV5-1 and TRBJ1-2, with a possible D match to TRBD1 (6 bases). The CDR3 covers 13 residues. V lost 0 bases and J 6 bases, leaving 9 bases between the germline ends. CDR1 is SGHRS, CDR2 YFSETQ, per germline. The CDR3 DNA is TGCGCCAGCAGCTTGGGACAGGCCAATGGCTACACCTTC. Translation: CASSLGQANGYTF. Using reference TRBV5-1 and TRBJ1-2 for the parts outside the CDR3, the full variable domain is KAGVTQTPRYLIKTRGQQVTLSCSPISGHRSVSWYQQTPGQGLQFLFEYFSETQRNKGNFPGRFSGRQFSNSRSEMNVSTLELGDSALYLCASSLGQANGYTFGSGTRLTVV.

The rearrangement links TRBV6-5 to TRBJ1-1, with a weak D call TRBD1 (5 bases). The CDR3 is 14 amino acids. Germline assignment: CDR1 MNHEY and CDR2 SVGAGI. Trimming removed 8 bases from V and 8 bases from J, with 21 bases in between. CDR3 bases: TGTGCCAGCGGGAAGGCTCAGGGACGACCCGAAGCTTTCTTT. Its translation is CASGKAQGRPEAFF.

CDR3 sequence (DNA): TGTGCCAGCAGCCCACGGGACAGCCGGGATGAGCAGTTCTTC. Translation: CASSPRDSRDEQFF. The chain links TRBV7-6 to TRBJ2-1, with 7 positions matching TRBD1. CDR1 and CDR2 (germline): SGHVS, FNYEAQ. Trimming took 5 bases from V and 8 from J; bases not matched to a gene: 9. The CDR3 runs 14 residues.